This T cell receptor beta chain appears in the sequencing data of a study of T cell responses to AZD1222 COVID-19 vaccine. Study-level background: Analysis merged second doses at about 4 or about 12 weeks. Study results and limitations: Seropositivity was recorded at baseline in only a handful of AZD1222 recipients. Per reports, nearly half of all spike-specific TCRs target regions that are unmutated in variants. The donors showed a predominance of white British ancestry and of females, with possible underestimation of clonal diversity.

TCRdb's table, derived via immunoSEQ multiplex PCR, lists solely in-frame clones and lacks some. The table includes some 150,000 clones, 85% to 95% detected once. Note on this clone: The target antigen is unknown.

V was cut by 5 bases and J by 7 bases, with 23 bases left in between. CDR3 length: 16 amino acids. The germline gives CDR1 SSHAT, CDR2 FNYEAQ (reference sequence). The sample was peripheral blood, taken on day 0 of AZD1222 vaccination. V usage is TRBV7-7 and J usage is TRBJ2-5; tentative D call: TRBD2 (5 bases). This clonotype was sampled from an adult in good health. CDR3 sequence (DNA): TGTGCCAGCAGCCCCTCGAGGGTCGGAGCCAGTAGGACCCAGTACTTC. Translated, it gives CASSPSRVGASRTQYF. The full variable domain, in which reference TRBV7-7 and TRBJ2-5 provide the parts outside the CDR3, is GAGVSQSPRYKVTKRGQDVTLRCDPISSHATLYWYQQALGQGPEFLTYFNYEAQPDKSGLPSDRFSAERPEGSISTLTIQRTEQRDSAMYRCASSPSRVGASRTQYFGPGTRLLVL.